The next 20 T cell receptor beta chains were all read from a single sample in a study of shared clonotypes between healthy human individuals. Profiled with immunoSEQ multiplex PCR; TCRdb holds only in-frame clones, not every one. The table has roughly 2 million clones, under 97% seen once. Sample: naive CD4+ T cells sorted from blood. The subset was: CD45RA+ positively selected. Receptors were obtained from a man between 18 and 35 years old in good health.

The genes are TRBV9 and TRBJ1-6; D possibly corresponds to TRBD1 (6 bases). Germline lookup yields CDR1 SGDLS and CDR2 YYNGEE. The CDR3 covers 15 residues. V gave up 0 bases and J gave up 7 bases, with 11 bases separating them. The CDR3 DNA follows: TGTGCCAGCAGCGTAGAGGGACACCTCAATTCACCCCTCCACTTT. It encodes CASSVEGHLNSPLHF.

This sequence joins TRBV2 and TRBJ1-5; 7 bases are shared with TRBD1. V shed 4 bases, J shed 0 bases, and the junction held 3 bases outside the gene matches. The germline gives CDR1 SNHLY, CDR2 FYNNEI. The CDR3 consists of 15 residues. CDR3 protein: CASSGGQDSNQPQHF. CDR3 sequence (DNA): TGTGCCAGCAGTGGCGGACAGGATAGCAATCAGCCCCAGCATTTT. Based on the CDR3 plus reference TRBV2 and TRBJ1-5, the full variable domain is EPEVTQTPSHQVTQMGQEVILRCVPISNHLYFYWYRQILGQKVEFLVSFYNNEISEKSEIFDDQFSVERPDGSNFTLKIRSTKLEDSAMYFCASSGGQDSNQPQHFGDGTRLSIL.

The rearrangement uses TRBV27 and TRBJ2-7; 8 positions agree with TRBD1. Germline CDR1 reads MNHEY; CDR2 reads SMNVEV (reference sequence). The CDR3 consists of 16 residues. V dropped 5 bases and J dropped 1; count of bases not matched to a gene: 10. The CDR3 protein is CASSGQGKGLSYEQYF. For the CDR3, the DNA is TGTGCCAGCAGTGGACAGGGAAAGGGCCTATCCTACGAGCAGTACTTC.

The rearrangement links TRBV10-3 to TRBJ2-3; the match to TRBD2 covers 11 bases. This CDR3 spans 15 amino acids. V was pared by 6 bases and J by 2 bases, with 4 bases of the junction left unmatched. Germline V gene lookup returns CDR1 ENHRY and CDR2 SYGVKD. CDR3 amino acids: CAISYSGGDTDTQYF. CDR3 nucleotides: TGTGCCATCAGCTATAGCGGGGGGGACACAGATACGCAGTATTTT.

The CDR3 loop reads CASGREGAATGELFF. The DNA of the CDR3 is TGTGCCAGCGGGAGAGAGGGGGCTGCTACCGGGGAGCTGTTTTTT. The V and J genes are TRBV2 and TRBJ2-2, with TRBD1 matching over 7 bases. This CDR3 spans 15 amino acids. The germline V gene has CDR1 SNHLY and CDR2 FYNNEI. Losses at the gene ends were 8 bases for V and 5 bases for J; bases not matched to a gene: 11.

The chain couples TRBV5-1 to TRBJ1-1; D unresolved. The CDR3 extends over 13 amino acids. The V gene's germline CDR1 is SGHRS and CDR2 YFSETQ. V shed 0 bases and J shed 4 bases, with 7 bases lying between them. The CDR3 here is CASSLAQITEAFF. CDR3 DNA sequence: TGCGCCAGCAGCTTGGCCCAGATCACTGAAGCTTTCTTT.

In this sample, this clone turned up once. The rearrangement uses TRBV2 and TRBJ2-1, with 10 positions matching TRBD1. Germline-derived CDR1 and CDR2 are SNHLY and FYNNEI. V shed 4 bases and J 8 bases; nucleotides not matched to a gene: 11. The CDR3 covers 16 residues. The CDR3 protein is CASSASRTGGHDEQFF. CDR3 sequence (DNA): TGTGCCAGCAGTGCCTCCCGGACAGGGGGTCACGATGAGCAGTTCTTC.

This clone was observed a single time. The V gene is TRBV30, the J gene TRBJ1-2; the match to TRBD1 covers 9 bases. Looked up from germline, CDR1 is GTSNPN and CDR2 is SVGIG (reference sequence). The CDR3 has 15 residues. J was trimmed by 8 bases and V by 8 bases; bases with no gene match: 18. For the CDR3, the DNA is TGTGCCGAGGACAGGGGCCAACCTTCCCCGGACGGCTACACCTTC. Its translation: CAEDRGQPSPDGYTF.

The V and J genes are TRBV11-2 and TRBJ2-2, with 8 positions matching TRBD1. The CDR3 consists of 15 residues. The V segment lost 6 bases and the J segment 4 bases; nucleotides outside the gene matches: 7. Germline V gene data show CDR1 as SGHAT and CDR2 as FQNNGV. CDR3 amino acids: CASSRGTGSTGELFF. CDR3 nucleotides: TGTGCCAGCAGTCGTGGGACAGGATCCACCGGGGAGCTGTTTTTT. Full variable domain (outside the CDR3, taken from reference TRBV11-2 and TRBJ2-2): EAGVAQSPRYKIIEKRQSVAFWCNPISGHATLYWYQQILGQGPKLLIQFQNNGVVDDSQLPKDRFSAERLKGVDSTLKIQPAKLEDSAVYLCASSRGTGSTGELFFGEGSRLTVL.

The rearrangement joins TRBV19 to TRBJ1-1, with 9 positions matching TRBD1. The V and J ends lost 2 bases and 8 bases, in that order; junction bases with no gene match: 9. The germline gives CDR1 LNHDA, CDR2 SQIVND (reference sequence). This CDR3 spans 15 amino acids. CDR3 bases: TGTGCCAGTAGTATAAGGGGACAGGGACCAGGCGAAGCTTTCTTT. As protein: CASSIRGQGPGEAFF.

The J gene is TRBJ1-2, the V gene TRBV5-6, with D unresolved. CDR1 is SGHDT, CDR2 YYEEEE, per germline. Trimming stripped 5 bases from V and 3 bases from J, with 11 bases between. CDR3 length: 13 amino acids. CDR3 loop: CASRYWGDYGYTF. DNA for the CDR3: TGTGCCAGCAGATATTGGGGTGACTATGGCTACACCTTC.

The genes are TRBV29-1 and TRBJ2-5; possibly TRBD2 for D (7 bases). The J call is uncertain, as TRBJ2-7 better fits the DNA end. The CDR3 runs 13 residues. Germline V gives CDR1 SQVTM, CDR2 ANQGSEA. The CDR3: CSVDPGGGFEQYF. The CDR3 DNA reads TGCAGCGTTGACCCTGGGGGGGGCTTCGAGCAGTACTTC.

The chain carries TRBV6-6 and TRBJ2-7; 11 nucleotides agree with TRBD2. Germline CDR1 is MNHNY and CDR2 is SVGAGI (reference sequence). This CDR3 region has 15 residues. The V and J ends lost 10 bases and 0 bases, in that order; junction bases with no gene match: 8. CDR3 region: CATGTSGFLSYEQYF. CDR3 sequence (DNA): TGTGCCACCGGGACTAGCGGCTTTCTCTCCTACGAGCAGTACTTC.

This clone was picked up one time. This chain links TRBV6-5 with TRBJ1-2, with a weak D call TRBD1 (5 bases). This CDR3 spans 14 amino acids. In germline, CDR1 is MNHEY, CDR2 SVGAGI. Trimming took 6 bases from V and 2 from J, leaving 13 bases between them. CDR3 region: CASRYTTGNYGYTF. CDR3 DNA sequence: TGTGCCAGCAGATATACAACAGGCAACTATGGCTACACCTTC.

The chain carries TRBV4-3 and TRBJ1-5, with D perhaps matching TRBD1 (5 bases). CDR1 LGHNA and CDR2 YSLEER come from the germline V gene. This CDR3 spans 19 amino acids. Trimming removed 4 bases from V and 3 bases from J, with 25 bases in between. For the CDR3, the DNA is TGCGCCAGCAGCCTAAACTACTTTGGGATGACAGACTACAATCAGCCCCAGCATTTT. Its protein product is CASSLNYFGMTDYNQPQHF.

J is TRBJ2-2 and V is TRBV9; D is perhaps TRBD2 (5 bases). Germline lookup yields CDR1 SGDLS and CDR2 YYNGEE. The CDR3 extends over 16 amino acids. The germline V and J ends were trimmed by 0 bases and 1 base, with 10 bases remaining between them. The chain's CDR3 is CASSVEPGRNTGELFF. The CDR3 DNA reads as TGTGCCAGCAGCGTAGAACCGGGAAGGAACACCGGGGAGCTGTTTTTT.

On this clone itself: A read error may account for a junction end that differs from germline. CDR3 residues: CASSLIRQASFQYEQYF. CDR3 nucleotide sequence: TGTGCTAGCAGCTTGATCCGCCAGGCCTCCTTCCAGTACGAGCAGTACTTC. The chain has TRBV7-7 and TRBJ2-7, with D unresolved. The CDR3 contains 17 residues. Germline V lookup: CDR1 SSHAT, CDR2 FNYEAQ (reference sequence). The variable domain in full, completed from reference TRBV7-7 and TRBJ2-7, reads GAGVSQSPRYKVTKRGQDVTLRCDPISSHATLYWYQQALGQGPEFLTYFNYEAQPDKSGLPSDRFSAERPEGSISTLTIQRTEQRDSAMYRCASSLIRQASFQYEQYFGPGTRLTVT.

The sample holds one count of this clone. At the DNA level, this CDR3 is encoded by other sequences in the same sample as well. This chain's CDR3 is CASSEGLNTEAFF. The CDR3 nucleotides read TGTGCCAGCAGTGAGGGGCTGAACACTGAAGCTTTCTTT. The chain is built from TRBV2 and TRBJ1-1; tentative D call: TRBD1 (5 bases). Per the germline V gene, CDR1 is SNHLY and CDR2 is FYNNEI. The CDR3 contains 13 residues. V was shortened by 3 bases and J by 0 bases, with 5 bases between the two germline ends.

DNA for the CDR3: TGTGCCAGTAGTATGAGCACTTGGAACACCGGGGAGCTGTTTTTT. It codes for CASSMSTWNTGELFF. V gene TRBV19 combines with J gene TRBJ2-2, with unresolved D. Germline assignment: CDR1 LNHDA and CDR2 SQIVND (reference sequence). The CDR3 runs to 15 residues. V lost 3 bases to trimming and J lost 1 base, with 9 bases between them.

This sequence joins TRBV9 and TRBJ1-3; D is undetermined. V lost 0 bases and J lost 4, with 8 bases in between. This CDR3 has 14 residues. Germline V gene data show CDR1 as SGDLS and CDR2 as YYNGEE. DNA for the CDR3: TGTGCCAGCAGCGTAGGAGGGATGGGAAACACCATATATTTT. This codes for CASSVGGMGNTIYF.